This TCR beta chain derives from a study of cytomegalovirus exposure and HLA in healthy donors. Donors showed nominal health when sampled, although they likely had unrecorded immune exposures. The PCR had 60 Vbeta and 13 Jbeta primers. Clones were sequenced by immunoSEQ multiplex PCR, and TCRdb holds only the in-frame ones, with some missing. The sample comprises under 200,000 clones, around 79% of which are singletons, and 2.5% rests with the top ten. With respect to this clone: Its specificity is not known.

Notes on the study in general: Per a later analysis, HLA-associated TCR beta chains showed more clonal expansion than other, equally common TCR beta chains. Some V segments, including TRBV6-2 and TRBV6-3, were excluded as indistinguishable.

The V gene end was trimmed by 5 bases and the J gene end by 6 bases; junction bases not matched to a gene: 10. Per the germline V gene, CDR1 is SGHTA and CDR2 is FQGNSA. The CDR3 runs to 15 residues. The sequencing input was PBMCs. The chain links TRBV7-2 to TRBJ1-5, with 7 bases lining up with TRBD1. The sequence was obtained from a female donor in good health and CMV-seronegative. The CDR3 region is CASSPDRSEGQPQHF. In nucleotides, the CDR3 is TGTGCCAGCAGCCCGGACAGGTCGGAAGGTCAGCCCCAGCATTTT.